This T cell receptor (beta chain) is from a study of regulatory T cells in long-lasting Graves disease. There are many counts of this clonotype. As yet, its antigen is unknown. Time point meaning: newly diagnosed GD, antithyroid drugs for less than 3 months. PBMC-extracted RNA yielded the TCR library. Assembly of TCR beta libraries relied on iRepertoire HTBI primers together with Arm-PCR of CDR3 regions. TCRdb itself ran the multiplex PCR reads through MiXCR, one entry per CDR3 protein. Of about 200,000 distinct CDR3 sequences listed, around 20% are singletons. Points from the study as a whole: The study found persistent patients shared more public clonotypes (over 2,500) than new patients (about 1,000).

This sequence originates from a female donor with Graves disease. Here the sequenced sample was peripheral blood mononuclear cells (PBMCs), taken at new diagnosis, from a patient treated with antithyroid drugs.

The CDR3 DNA reads as TGTGCCAGCAGCCAGAGAGACAGGGGAACTGAAGCTTTCTTT. Translating gives CASSQRDRGTEAFF. J is TRBJ1-1 and V is TRBV3-1, with TRBD1 matching 8 bases. With V trimmed by 3 bases and J by 5 bases, 5 bases remained unmatched. The CDR3 sequence is 14 residues long. The V gene's germline CDR1 is LGHDT and CDR2 YNNKEL (reference sequence).